These 7 T cell receptor beta chains were sequenced from one sample in a study of blood T cell repertoires in COVID-19. Assay: immunoSEQ multiplex PCR; the TCRdb copy retains only in-frame clones and omits some. The sample includes 150,000 or so clones, 88% seen only once; the top ten take approximately 24%. Sequenced sample: peripheral blood. These TCRs come from a man in his fifties or sixties with acute or convalescent COVID-19.

V gene TRBV19 combines with J gene TRBJ1-2, with D tentatively TRBD1 (5 bases). This CDR3 spans 12 amino acids. V lost 10 bases to trimming and J lost 4 bases, with 13 bases between them. In germline, CDR1 is LNHDA, CDR2 SQIVND (reference sequence). CDR3 loop: CATSRVAYGYTF. CDR3 bases: TGTGCCACCTCCAGGGTTGCCTATGGCTACACCTTC.

CDR3 loop: CASIAPFGLTSGYTF. In DNA, the CDR3 is TGTGCCAGTATAGCCCCGTTCGGACTGACTAGTGGCTACACCTTC. This chain connects TRBV19 to TRBJ1-2; D uncertain. The CDR3 has 15 amino acids. Per germline, CDR1 LNHDA and CDR2 SQIVND (reference sequence). The germline V and J ends were trimmed by 7 bases and 7 bases, with 22 bases remaining between them.

The chain has TRBV24-1 and TRBJ2-1; D possibly corresponds to TRBD1 (6 bases). V was cut by 4 bases and J by 2 bases, with 8 bases left in between. This CDR3 is 14 amino acids long. Looked up from germline, CDR1 is KGHDR and CDR2 is SFDVKD. CDR3 DNA: TGTGCCACCAGTGAGACAGGAGCCTACAATGAGCAGTTCTTC. Translating gives CATSETGAYNEQFF.

The chain links TRBV12-5 to TRBJ1-3, with 7 positions matching TRBD1. Looked up from germline, CDR1 is LGHNT and CDR2 is FRNRAP. The ends lost 9 bases at V and 0 bases at J; junction bases unmatched: 14. CDR3 size: 17 residues. DNA of the CDR3: TGTGCTAGCAACCCGACGGGACAGCCCTTCTCTGGAAACACCATATATTTT. This encodes CASNPTGQPFSGNTIYF. Full variable domain (missing parts from reference TRBV12-5 and TRBJ1-3): DARVTQTPRHKVTEMGQEVTMRCQPILGHNTVFWYRQTMMQGLELLAYFRNRAPLDDSGMPKDRFSAEMPDATLATLKIQPSEPRDSAVYFCASNPTGQPFSGNTIYFGEGSWLTVV.

The chain links TRBV7-3 to TRBJ2-2; TRBD2 might be the D (7 bases). The CDR3 loop spans 19 amino acids. Germline CDR1 reads SGHTA; CDR2 reads FQGTGA. Trimming pared 5 bases from V and 1 base from J, leaving 23 bases between. CDR3 coding DNA: TGTGCCAGCAGCCCCCCACAATTACCGGGGGGCGGGAACACCGGGGAGCTGTTTTTT. Residues: CASSPPQLPGGGNTGELFF.

The V call is TRBV5-1, the J call TRBJ1-2; 11 bases fit TRBD1. Trimming cost V 4 bases and J 5 bases; bases outside gene matches: 4. The CDR3 runs to 14 residues. Germline loops: CDR1 SGHRS, CDR2 YFSETQ. The DNA for the CDR3 is TGCGCCAGCAGCAGAGGACAGGGGGCTTATGGCTACACCTTC. Translated, it gives CASSRGQGAYGYTF.

This rearrangement joins TRBV21-1 to TRBJ1-3; the table assigns TRBD1, which was not confirmed against the DNA. TRBV21-1 is a pseudogene locus. This CDR3 is built from 16 residues. The CDR3 protein is CASTTDRDLSGNTIYF. CDR3 DNA sequence: TGTGCCAGCACCACGGACAGGGACCTCTCTGGAAACACCATATATTTT.